The sequence of this T cell receptor (beta chain) was determined in a study of shared clonotypes between healthy human individuals. Donors were healthy HIV-negative adults without recently reported acute infections or vaccinations. CD45RA+ naive and CD45RA-negative memory subsets were separated from CD4+ cells. Study-level findings and limits: Estimated richness was generally greater in naive than memory subsets.

Clones were read by immunoSEQ multiplex PCR, and TCRdb kept only the in-frame ones, dropping some. This sample carries some 2.1 million clones, 95% of them seen once, and the ten largest clones take roughly 0.13%. Turning to this clone: Antigen specificity is unknown.

The V gene's germline CDR1 is SGHDT and CDR2 YYEEEE. V gave up 0 bases and J gave up 0 bases, with 13 bases separating them. The CDR3 loop spans 18 amino acids. Sequenced input: naive CD4+ T cells sorted from blood. Regarding subset: CD45RA+ positively selected. The source of this sequence is a man younger than 30 in good health. The chain recombines TRBV5-6 with TRBJ1-6, with unresolved D. The CDR3 spells CASSLVAGRSSYNSPLHF. For the CDR3, the DNA is TGTGCCAGCAGCTTGGTAGCTGGCCGAAGCTCCTATAATTCACCCCTCCACTTT.